This TCR beta chain was found in a study of T cell clonotyping in hematopoietic cell transplantation. Repertoires were generated with immunoSEQ multiplex PCR, while TCRdb's copy carries only in-frame clones and drops some. This sample has fewer than 15,000 clones; roughly 92% occur once, and the top ten carry 7.8%. This clone was observed once. The antigen remains undetermined. Broader study findings: No sorting was done, leaving CD4 and CD8 contributions mixed.

The sample here was PBMCs, taken 100 days after allogeneic stem cell transplant. The sequence was obtained from a female patient aged 50-60 years who had an allogeneic stem cell transplant from an unrelated donor, so the T cells may come from the graft donor. Some clones in this sample may be carry-over from other donors' samples.

DNA of the CDR3: TGTGCCAGCAGCTTGTGGGCCGTTAGCAATCAGCCCCAGCATTTT. It codes for CASSLWAVSNQPQHF. The gene calls are TRBV5-6 and TRBJ1-5; the D is unclear. Germline CDR1 reads SGHDT; CDR2 reads YYEEEE. The CDR3 is 15 amino acids. V was clipped by 1 base and J by 0 bases, with 8 bases between them.